The rows below give T cell receptor beta chains drawn from one sample of a study of cytotoxic CD8 clonotypes in ibrutinib-treated CLL. The table came from immunoSEQ multiplex PCR; TCRdb's copy has only in-frame clones and leaves some out. The repertoire holds more than 200,000 clones, around 70% seen once, with approximately 5.9% in the top ten. The sequencing used PBMCs, collected after 12 months of ibrutinib treatment. These receptors were collected from a human donor with chronic lymphocytic leukemia. Both conserved end residues are part of each CDR3. A D gene is named only where the DNA matches it firmly. Clone size is shown for a subset of rows, as once, few, many or a class of expanded clone.

V	D	size	J	DNA	CDR3
TRBV30	NA	NA	TRBJ1-5	TGTGCCTGGAGTCCTACAGGGTATGGAGGCAATCAGCCCCAGCATTTT	CAWSPTGYGGNQPQHF
TRBV12-5	NA	NA	TRBJ1-4	TGTGCTAGTGGTTTGGTACGAGGTGGATTAACTAATGAAAAACTGTTTTTT	CASGLVRGGLTNEKLFF
TRBV5-1	TRBD2	NA	TRBJ2-3	TGCGCCAGTGGTAGCGGGGGGGCCTACACAGATACGCAGTATTTT	CASGSGGAYTDTQYF
TRBV19	TRBD2	NA	TRBJ2-1	TGTGCCAGCTTGGGACTAGCGGGTTTGGAGCAGTTCTTC	CASLGLAGLEQFF
TRBV29-1	NA	NA	TRBJ2-1	TGCAGCCTTGAAAAGGGGGCCTACAATGAGCAGTTCTTC	CSLEKGAYNEQFF
TRBV6-6	NA	NA	TRBJ2-3	TGTGCCAGCGGGGAGCGGGATACGCAGTATTTT	CASGERDTQYF
TRBV20-1	TRBD1	NA	TRBJ2-7	TGCAGTGCTTACAGGGGGCTAGAGCAGTACTTC	CSAYRGLEQYF
TRBV2	NA	NA	TRBJ1-3	TGTGCCAGCGCCCTGGGCGGCAGGGTGGGAAACACCATATATTTT	CASALGGRVGNTIYF
TRBV2	NA	NA	TRBJ2-1	TGTGCCAGCACCCCATGGCGGACCCTCTCCTACAATGAGCAGTTCTTC	CASTPWRTLSYNEQFF
TRBV4-3	TRBD2	once	TRBJ2-2	TGCGCCAGCAGCCAGGGACTAGCGGGAGGCACCGGGGAGCTGTTTTTT	CASSQGLAGGTGELFF
TRBV30	TRBD1	NA	TRBJ2-1	TGTGCCTGGAGTACCGGGACAGGGACCAATGAGCAGTTCTTC	CAWSTGTGTNEQFF
TRBV7-9	NA	NA	TRBJ2-2	TGTGCCAGCAGCTCGGGACTCGAGAACACCGGGGAGCTGTTTTTT	CASSSGLENTGELFF
TRBV6-1	TRBD1	few	TRBJ1-1	TGTGCCAGCAGTGAGTGGGACAGGGGGACTGAAGCTTTCTTT	CASSEWDRGTEAFF
TRBV27	NA	NA	TRBJ2-1	TGTGCCAGCAGGGCTTATTCGGGGATCTCCTACAATGAGCAGTTCTTC	CASRAYSGISYNEQFF
TRBV9	NA	NA	TRBJ2-7	TGTGCCAGCAGCGTAGACAGGGACCACGAGCAGTACTTC	CASSVDRDHEQYF
TRBV30	NA	few	TRBJ1-2	TGTGCCTGGAGGCGGACGGCGAACTATGGCTACACCTTC	CAWRRTANYGYTF
TRBV18	TRBD1	few	TRBJ2-3	TGTGCCAGCAAAGGGACAGGGGGCGCGGATACGCAGTATTTT	CASKGTGGADTQYF
TRBV5-8	TRBD1	NA	TRBJ1-2	TGTGCCAGCAGCATACTTCGGACAGGGGGCGGGTATGGCTACACCTTC	CASSILRTGGGYGYTF
TRBV11-2	TRBD1	NA	TRBJ1-1	TGTGCCAGCAGCTCCCCGGATTGGGGACAGGGTATGAACACTGAAGCTTTCTTT	CASSSPDWGQGMNTEAFF
TRBV27	TRBD2	NA	TRBJ2-2	TGTGCCAGCAGTTCCTCTCTAGCGGGACCCACCGGGGAGCTGTTTTTT	CASSSSLAGPTGELFF
TRBV18	NA	NA	TRBJ2-5	TGTGCCAGCTCAACACTCCCAAGAGACCCAGACCCTTACTTC	CASSTLPRDPDPYF
TRBV7-2	NA	NA	TRBJ2-1	TGTGCCAGCAGCTTAGTGAAGAATGAGCAGTTCTTC	CASSLVKNEQFF
TRBV7-2	TRBD1	NA	TRBJ2-5	TGTGCCAGCAGCCTGGACAGGGGGATCGGAAAGACCCAGTACTTC	CASSLDRGIGKTQYF
TRBV6-6	NA	NA	TRBJ2-2	TGTGCCAGCAGTCGTACGGAGGACACCGGGGAGCTGTTTTTT	CASSRTEDTGELFF
TRBV5-1	NA	NA	TRBJ1-2	TGCGCCAGCAGCTTGGTTTCGGATGGCTACACCTTC	CASSLVSDGYTF
TRBV4-2	NA	NA	TRBJ2-3	TGTGCCAGCAGCCAACCCCCAGCCGCGGGAACAGATACGCAGTATTTT	CASSQPPAAGTDTQYF
TRBV6-6	NA	NA	TRBJ2-1	TGTGCCAGCAGGTCGTCGACGCAGGGGGGCGATGAGCAGTTCTTC	CASRSSTQGGDEQFF
TRBV6-1	NA	NA	TRBJ2-5	TGTGCCAGCAGTCGGACAGCGAAAGAGACCCAGTACTTC	CASSRTAKETQYF
TRBV5-1	NA	NA	TRBJ2-7	TGCGCCAGCAGCTCCTTCCCCCTTCGTCTCGAGCAGTACTTC	CASSSFPLRLEQYF
TRBV7-8	NA	NA	TRBJ2-7	TGTGCCAGCAGCTTAGACGAGCAGTACTTC	CASSLDEQYF
TRBV4-3	TRBD1	NA	TRBJ2-5	TGCGCCAGCAGCCTTAAATGGGACAGTCGAGGGAAGACCCAGTACTTC	CASSLKWDSRGKTQYF
TRBV5-6	NA	NA	TRBJ2-3	TGTGCCAGCAGCCGACCTGACGGAACAGATACGCAGTATTTT	CASSRPDGTDTQYF
TRBV7-2	NA	NA	TRBJ2-3	TGTGCCAGCAGCGCCTTCCAGGGTACAGATACGCAGTATTTT	CASSAFQGTDTQYF
TRBV5-6	NA	NA	TRBJ1-5	TGTGCCAGCAGCCACTCGGAAGGGGGTGGTCAGCCCCAGCATTTT	CASSHSEGGGQPQHF
TRBV7-7	TRBD2	few	TRBJ2-7	TGTGCCAGCAGCTTAGGGGAGGGGTTTTCCTACGAGCAGTACTTC	CASSLGEGFSYEQYF
TRBV30	NA	NA	TRBJ1-3	TGTGCCTGGAGTGTACTCGGCAGGGGAGTCTCTGGAAACACCATATATTTT	CAWSVLGRGVSGNTIYF
TRBV6-1	NA	NA	TRBJ2-1	TGTGCCAGCAGTGAAAGGATTTTGGGTAGCAATGAGCAGTTCTTC	CASSERILGSNEQFF
TRBV7-8	NA	NA	TRBJ2-5	TGTGCCAGCAGCCCGCAAGCTACCCAAGAGACCCAGTACTTC	CASSPQATQETQYF
TRBV5-1	NA	NA	TRBJ2-7	NA	CASSLSGIAVLRAEQYF
TRBV7-2	TRBD2	NA	TRBJ2-7	TGTGCCAGTCGACTAGCGGGAGCCTACGAGCAGTACTTC	CASRLAGAYEQYF
TRBV7-9	NA	NA	TRBJ2-7	TGTGCCAGCAGCTTATACCCCTACGAGCAGTACTTC	CASSLYPYEQYF
TRBV25-1	NA	NA	TRBJ1-2	TGTGCCAGCAGTTCAGACAGGTTGGGTGGCTACACCTTC	CASSSDRLGGYTF
TRBV5-1	NA	NA	TRBJ1-2	TGCGCCAGCAGCTTGCTTCCGGACTACTATGGCTACACCTTC	CASSLLPDYYGYTF
TRBV28	NA	NA	TRBJ1-5	TGTGCCAGCAGTTTTTTAGGGACAAGCAATCAGCCCCAGCATTTT	CASSFLGTSNQPQHF
TRBV2	NA	NA	TRBJ2-3	TGTGCCAGCAGTGAACGAGGACTCCGAAGCTACACAGATACGCAGTATTTT	CASSERGLRSYTDTQYF
TRBV9	NA	once	TRBJ2-5	TGTGCCAGCAGCTACTCTGGCCAAGAGACCCAGTACTTC	CASSYSGQETQYF
TRBV30	NA	NA	TRBJ1-5	TGTGCCTGGACCTACCAAGGGGTTTGGCAGCCCCAGCATTTT	CAWTYQGVWQPQHF
TRBV5-4	TRBD2	NA	TRBJ2-5	TGTGCCAGCAGCCTCGGCGGGGGGCTGGGGGAGACCCAGTACTTC	CASSLGGGLGETQYF
TRBV9	NA	NA	TRBJ1-3	TGTGCCAGCAGCGCGAGGGGGGGCTCTGGAAACACCATATATTTT	CASSARGGSGNTIYF